Following are 17 T cell receptor beta chains from one sample sequenced in a study of identifying expanded T cells in peripheral blood. Repertoires were generated with immunoSEQ multiplex PCR, while TCRdb's copy carries only in-frame clones and drops some. The sample lists some 75,000 clones; roughly 90% were seen once. The specimen was blood. The receptor source for this set is a person aged 18 to 75 in good health.

This clone was observed a single time. This chain connects TRBV27 to TRBJ2-5; D might be TRBD2 (6 bases). CDR3 length: 15 residues. Between the trimmed V and J ends, which lost 0 bases and 5 bases, there was a span of 13 bases. CDR1 MNHEY and CDR2 SMNVEV come from the germline V gene (reference sequence). CDR3 nucleotide sequence: TGTGCCAGCAGTTTATCCTGGAGGGACGGGGAGACCCAGTACTTC. It is translated as CASSLSWRDGETQYF.

The V and J genes are TRBV19 and TRBJ2-1; the match to TRBD2 covers 11 bases. This CDR3 comprises 14 residues. J was trimmed by 5 bases and V by 8 bases; bases with no gene match: 5. Germline CDR1 LNHDA, CDR2 SQIVND (reference sequence). The CDR3 reads CASSASGRNNEQFF. CDR3 in DNA: TGTGCCAGTTCGGCTAGCGGGAGGAACAATGAGCAGTTCTTC.

The gene calls are TRBV7-3 and TRBJ2-3; no reliable D call. The germline V and J ends were trimmed by 1 base and 2 bases, with 7 bases remaining between them. The CDR3 loop spans 14 amino acids. CDR1 and CDR2 (germline): SGHTA, FQGTGA. CDR3 loop: CASSLKGNTDTQYF. DNA of the CDR3: TGTGCCAGCAGCTTAAAGGGTAACACAGATACGCAGTATTTT.

This rearrangement joins TRBV6-6 to TRBJ1-4; possibly TRBD1 for D (5 bases). V lost 7 bases and J 5 bases, leaving 14 bases between the germline ends. The CDR3 has 14 residues. The germline gives CDR1 MNHNY, CDR2 SVGAGI (reference sequence). The CDR3 protein is CASTTPGTNEKLFF. The CDR3 region has the DNA TGTGCCAGCACTACCCCCGGGACCAATGAAAAACTGTTTTTT.

The V and J genes are TRBV11-3 and TRBJ2-7, with 11 bases identical to TRBD1. Germline trimming cut 5 bases from V and 5 bases from J; bases unmatched to any gene: 5. The CDR3 is 14 residues long. CDR1 and CDR2 from the germline V gene are SGHNT and YENEEA. As DNA, the CDR3 is TGTGCCAGCAGCCCCGGGACAGGGGGGAACGAGCAGTACTTC. It yields the protein CASSPGTGGNEQYF.

The chain has TRBV25-1 and TRBJ1-1; the D gene is possibly TRBD1 (6 bases). Germline V gene data show CDR1 as MGHDK and CDR2 as SYGVNS. The CDR3 spans 14 residues. V lost 7 bases, J lost 5 bases, and 17 bases lay in between. CDR3 residues: CASKGGGDRTEAFF. The CDR3, as DNA: TGTGCCAGCAAGGGGGGTGGGGATAGGACTGAAGCTTTCTTT.

This chain joins TRBV29-1 and TRBJ2-5; 11 nucleotides agree with TRBD1. V lost 4 bases, J lost 2 bases, and 0 bases stayed unmatched. The CDR3 totals 13 residues. The V gene's germline CDR1 is SQVTM and CDR2 ANQGSEA. The CDR3 nucleotides are TGCAGCGTTGGGGACAGGGGGCAAGAGACCCAGTACTTC. It specifies CSVGDRGQETQYF.

The rearrangement joins TRBV28 to TRBJ2-2, with 9 bases matching TRBD1. V shed 5 bases, J shed 4 bases, and the junction held 5 bases outside the gene matches. The length of the CDR3 is 15 residues. CDR1 is MDHEN, CDR2 SYDVKM, per germline. DNA for the CDR3: TGTGCCAGCAGTCTCCGGGACAGGGTCACCGGGGAGCTGTTTTTT. Translating it yields CASSLRDRVTGELFF.

This chain joins TRBV27 and TRBJ2-1; 9 positions match TRBD2. Looked up from germline, CDR1 is MNHEY and CDR2 is SMNVEV (reference sequence). With 3 bases clipped from V and 10 bases from J, the junction kept 7 bases outside the gene matches. The CDR3 spans 14 residues. The CDR3 spells CASSFGGGAGEQFF. Here the CDR3 DNA reads TGTGCCAGCAGTTTCGGCGGGGGGGCCGGGGAGCAGTTCTTC.

This clone has only one observation. This sequence joins TRBV27 and TRBJ2-1; the D gene is possibly TRBD1 (6 bases). V was shortened by 4 bases and J by 0 bases, with 19 bases between the two germline ends. Germline loops: CDR1 MNHEY, CDR2 SMNVEV (reference sequence). This CDR3 is 18 amino acids long. The CDR3: CASSSAYKQGSSYNEQFF. As DNA, the CDR3 is TGTGCCAGCAGTTCCGCCTACAAACAGGGAAGCTCCTACAATGAGCAGTTCTTC.

This clone appeared once. V gene TRBV5-1 combines with J gene TRBJ2-5; D uncertain. The V end lost 6 bases, the J end lost 5 bases, and 14 bases lay between the germline ends. The V gene's germline CDR1 is SGHRS and CDR2 YFSETQ. The CDR3 contains 13 residues. CDR3 DNA sequence: TGCGCCAGCACCAGACAAGGATCGGAGACCCAGTACTTC. Amino acid sequence: CASTRQGSETQYF.

In this sample, this clone turned up a few times. Its ends do not fully match the called genes, so a read error is possible. The chain joins TRBV29-1 to TRBJ2-7, with a possible D match to TRBD1 (5 bases). In germline, CDR1 is SQVTM, CDR2 ANQGSEA. The CDR3 loop spans 8 amino acids. DNA of the CDR3: TGCAGCGTTGACGAAGGGGACTTC. Protein sequence: CSVDEGDF.

V gene TRBV29-1 combines with J gene TRBJ2-1; the D is unclear. Germline V gene sequence: CDR1 SQVTM, CDR2 ANQGSEA. The V gene lost 4 bases and the J gene lost 7 bases, with 11 bases spanning the gap. The CDR3 has 12 amino acids. Written as DNA, the CDR3 is TGCAGCGTTGGAAGGGAAGAGAATGAGCAGTTCTTC. Its protein product is CSVGREENEQFF.

The V call is TRBV7-2, the J call TRBJ2-7; D is possibly TRBD2 (5 bases). Germline CDR1 SGHTA, CDR2 FQGNSA. The germline V and J ends were trimmed by 2 bases and 5 bases, with 7 bases remaining between them. The CDR3 length is 12 residues. The CDR3, as DNA: TGTGCCAGCAGCTTATTCGGGAACGAGCAGTACTTC. Translating gives CASSLFGNEQYF. Together with reference TRBV7-2 and TRBJ2-7, the CDR3 gives the full variable domain: GAGVSQSPSNKVTEKGKDVELRCDPISGHTALYWYRQSLGQGLEFLIYFQGNSAPDKSGLPSDRFSAERTGGSVSTLTIQRTQQEDSAVYLCASSLFGNEQYFGPGTRLTVT.

Here the CDR3 DNA reads TGTGCCAGCAGCTTAGATTACGGGACAGGATTCGAGCAGTACTTC. Protein sequence: CASSLDYGTGFEQYF. This chain connects TRBV11-2 to TRBJ2-7; 8 bases are a match to TRBD1. The CDR3 runs to 15 residues. In germline, CDR1 is SGHAT, CDR2 FQNNGV. With 0 bases clipped from V and 6 bases from J, the junction kept 7 bases outside the gene matches. Together with reference TRBV11-2 and TRBJ2-7, the CDR3 gives the full variable domain: EAGVAQSPRYKIIEKRQSVAFWCNPISGHATLYWYQQILGQGPKLLIQFQNNGVVDDSQLPKDRFSAERLKGVDSTLKIQPAKLEDSAVYLCASSLDYGTGFEQYFGPGTRLTVT.

J is TRBJ1-1 and V is TRBV18; tentatively, D is TRBD1 (6 bases). V shed 3 bases and J shed 1 base, with 6 bases lying between them. The germline CDR1 and CDR2 sequences are KGHSH and LQKENI. The CDR3 is 13 amino acids. Written as DNA, the CDR3 is TGTGCCAGCTCACCGGGACAGAACACTGAAGCTTTCTTT. It yields the protein CASSPGQNTEAFF.

This clone turned up a few times. The CDR3 here is CATEGNNSPLHF. The CDR3 DNA reads TGTGCTACCGAGGGGAACAATTCACCCCTCCACTTT. The V call is TRBV15, the J call TRBJ1-6; D perhaps matches TRBD1 (5 bases). The CDR3 has 12 residues. Germline CDR1 and CDR2: LNHNV and YYDKDF (reference sequence). The full variable domain, its missing parts supplied by reference TRBV15 and TRBJ1-6, is DAMVIQNPRYQVTQFGKPVTLSCSQTLNHNVMYWYQQKSSQAPKLLFHYYDKDFNNEADTPDNFQSRRPNTSFCFLDIRSPGLGDTAMYLCATEGNNSPLHFGNGTRLTVT.